This T cell receptor (beta chain) was sequenced during a study of response to subunit inactivated influenza vaccine. The CDR3 extends over 17 amino acids. The V gene lost 4 bases and the J gene lost 1 base, with 19 bases spanning the gap. Germline lookup yields CDR1 LGHNA and CDR2 YNFKEQ. This clonotype was counted at least ten times. TCRdb used MiXCR to reprocess the RT-PCR reads, holding one entry per CDR3 protein. The top ten clones hold 10% to 15% of a sample with around 570,000 distinct CDR3 sequences, 7.6% of them seen once. This sample comprised PBMCs from blood, obtained around 25 months after vaccination. This sequence joins TRBV4-2 and TRBJ1-1; D is uncertain. This receptor was identified in a man aged 45 to 70 who received an inactivated influenza vaccine. In DNA form, the CDR3 reads TGTGCCAGCAGCCCAACATCCGCCCGACGGTCGAACACTGAAGCTTTCTTT. Its protein product is CASSPTSARRSNTEAFF.